This paragraph reports one TCR beta chain. As yet, its antigen is unknown. This entry comes from a study of T cell responses to AZD1222 COVID-19 vaccine. Study-level points and caveats: Females made up more of the donors, who were largely white British, and clonal diversity may have come out too low. The study reported that nearly half of spike-specific TCRs target unmutated variant regions. Recipients of AZD1222 seropositive at baseline numbered only 5 or 6. Repertoire sampling happened only post peak T cell response.

TCRdb keeps only in-frame clones here, not all; method: immunoSEQ multiplex PCR. The data show around 65,000 clones, around 80% seen once. The specimen comprised peripheral blood, sampled 28 days after the second AZD1222 dose. This clonotype originated in an adult who received the AZD1222 COVID-19 vaccine.

The CDR3: CASSPRDPNYEQYF. Written as DNA, the CDR3 is TGCGCCAGCTCGCCGAGGGACCCCAATTACGAGCAGTACTTC. The gene calls are TRBV5-1 and TRBJ2-7; D possibly matches TRBD1 or TRBD2 (5 bases each). CDR1 and CDR2 from the germline V gene are SGHRS and YFSETQ. V lost 7 bases and J lost 4, with 18 bases in between. This CDR3 comprises 14 residues. The whole variable domain, filled in from reference TRBV5-1 and TRBJ2-7, reads KAGVTQTPRYLIKTRGQQVTLSCSPISGHRSVSWYQQTPGQGLQFLFEYFSETQRNKGNFPGRFSGRQFSNSRSEMNVSTLELGDSALYLCASSPRDPNYEQYFGPGTRLTVT.